These 5 T cell receptor beta chains were sequenced from one sample in a study of cytomegalovirus exposure and HLA in healthy donors. The PCR had 60 Vbeta and 13 Jbeta primers. Repertoires were generated with immunoSEQ multiplex PCR, while TCRdb's copy carries only in-frame clones and drops some. The table records roughly 170,000 clones, over 65% of them present only once. What was sequenced was PBMCs. These receptors came from a female donor in good health and CMV-seronegative.

In DNA form, the CDR3 reads TGCGCCAGCAGCCTCTATAGCGGGGCGAACACCGGGGAGCTGTTTTTT. It encodes CASSLYSGANTGELFF. The gene calls are TRBV5-1 and TRBJ2-2, with 8 bases matching TRBD2. The ends lost 4 bases at V and 0 bases at J; junction bases unmatched: 5. Germline V gene data show CDR1 as SGHRS and CDR2 as YFSETQ. This CDR3 spans 16 amino acids.

Comment on this clone: One end of the junction fails to match germline, which may point to a read error. The rearrangement uses TRBV7-9 and TRBJ2-7; 12 positions match TRBD2. The germline gives CDR1 SEHNR, CDR2 FQNEAQ (reference sequence). CDR3 size: 14 residues. The CDR3 loop reads CSSSLEGLAGEQYF. As DNA, the CDR3 is TGTTCCAGCAGCTTAGAGGGACTAGCGGGCGAGCAGTACTTC.

This chain connects TRBV28 to TRBJ2-3; D not resolved. V was cut by 5 bases and J by 11 bases, with 14 bases left in between. The germline V gene has CDR1 MDHEN and CDR2 SYDVKM. This CDR3 has 12 residues. CDR3 in amino acids: CASSPLSFWQYF. The DNA for the CDR3 is TGTGCCAGCAGTCCCCTTAGCTTTTGGCAGTATTTT.

This clone has just a few counts. The J gene is TRBJ2-7, the V gene TRBV9, with TRBD1 identical over 7 bases. Trimming removed 4 bases from V and 4 bases from J; junction bases left unmatched: 17. Germline CDR1 is SGDLS and CDR2 is YYNGEE. There are 17 residues in the CDR3. CDR3: CASSPRVGVGGEYEQYF. CDR3 DNA sequence: TGTGCCAGCAGCCCCCGAGTCGGAGTAGGGGGCGAGTACGAGCAGTACTTC.

Only one count was recorded for this clone. The chain is built from TRBV19 and TRBJ1-1; D might be TRBD1 (5 bases). Germline CDR1 reads LNHDA; CDR2 reads SQIVND (reference sequence). The CDR3 length is 13 residues. The V and J ends lost 6 bases and 7 bases respectively, with 15 bases between them. CDR3 nucleotide sequence: TGTGCCAGTAGGAGACAGAGGTCAGATGAAGCTTTCTTT. Translation gives CASRRQRSDEAFF. Full variable domain (rest looked up from reference TRBV19 and TRBJ1-1): DGGITQSPKYLFRKEGQNVTLSCEQNLNHDAMYWYRQDPGQGLRLIYYSQIVNDFQKGDIAEGYSVSREKKESFPLTVTSAQKNPTAFYLCASRRQRSDEAFFGQGTRLTVV.